Listed here is a single TCR beta chain. This sample stems from a study of blood T cell repertoires in COVID-19. The germline gives CDR1 ENHRY, CDR2 SYGVKD. V was pared by 5 bases and J by 3 bases, with 6 bases of the junction left unmatched. The CDR3 sequence is 14 residues long. The authors' processing: Cell counts per sample came from amplifying reference gene primers. TCRdb's table, derived via immunoSEQ multiplex PCR, lists solely in-frame clones and lacks some. That table is the source of V, J and clone size, and D and trimming were worked out from the DNA. The repertoire has 120,000 to 150,000 clones, roughly 90% of them found once; the top ten carry 1.5% to 2%.

The V call is TRBV10-3, the J call TRBJ1-1, with 7 bases matching TRBD1. This TCR was recovered from a human donor in a cohort sampled during active COVID-19. The sample taken for sequencing was peripheral blood. The CDR3 DNA reads as TGTGCCATCAGTAAAACCGGGACAGACACTGAAGCTTTCTTT. This gives the protein CAISKTGTDTEAFF.